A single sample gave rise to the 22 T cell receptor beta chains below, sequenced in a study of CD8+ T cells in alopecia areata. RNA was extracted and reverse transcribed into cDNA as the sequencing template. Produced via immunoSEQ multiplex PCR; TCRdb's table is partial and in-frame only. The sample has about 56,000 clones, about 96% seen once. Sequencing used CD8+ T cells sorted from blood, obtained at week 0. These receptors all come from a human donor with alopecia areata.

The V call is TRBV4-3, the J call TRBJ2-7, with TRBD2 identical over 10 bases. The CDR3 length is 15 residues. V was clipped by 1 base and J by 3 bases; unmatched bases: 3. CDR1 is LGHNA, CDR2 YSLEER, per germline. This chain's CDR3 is CASSQGTSGYYEQYF. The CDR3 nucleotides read TGCGCCAGCAGCCAAGGGACTAGCGGTTACTACGAGCAGTACTTC.

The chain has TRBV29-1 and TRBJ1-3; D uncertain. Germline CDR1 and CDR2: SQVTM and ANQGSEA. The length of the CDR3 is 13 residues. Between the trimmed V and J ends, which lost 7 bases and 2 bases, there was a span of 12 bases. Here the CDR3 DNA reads TGCAGCGCCACCGCCGGGGCTGGAAACACCATATATTTT. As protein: CSATAGAGNTIYF.

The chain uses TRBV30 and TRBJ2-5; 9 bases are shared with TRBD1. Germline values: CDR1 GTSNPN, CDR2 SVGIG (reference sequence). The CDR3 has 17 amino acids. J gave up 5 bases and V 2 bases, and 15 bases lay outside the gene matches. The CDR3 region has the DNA TGTGCCTGGAGTCTAAGGAACAGGGGGCTCCACCGGGAGACCCAGTACTTC. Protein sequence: CAWSLRNRGLHRETQYF. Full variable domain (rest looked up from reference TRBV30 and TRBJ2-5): SQTIHQWPATLVQPVGSPLSLECTVEGTSNPNLYWYRQAAGRGLQLLFYSVGIGQISSEVPQNLSASRPQDRQFILSSKKLLLSDSGFYLCAWSLRNRGLHRETQYFGPGTRLLVL.

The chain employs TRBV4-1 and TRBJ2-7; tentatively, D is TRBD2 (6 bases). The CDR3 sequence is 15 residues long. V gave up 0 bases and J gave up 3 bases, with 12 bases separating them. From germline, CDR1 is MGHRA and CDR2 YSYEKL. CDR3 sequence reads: CASSQDLEGHYEQYF. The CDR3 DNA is TGCGCCAGCAGCCAAGATTTGGAGGGTCACTACGAGCAGTACTTC.

The CDR3 DNA follows: TGTGCCAGCAGACTAGCGGGGGGGCCGGGGAATGAGCAGTTCTTC. Protein: CASRLAGGPGNEQFF. The chain has TRBV27 and TRBJ2-1, with TRBD2 matching 13 bases. The CDR3 sequence is 15 residues long. The V gene end was trimmed by 6 bases and the J gene end by 7 bases; junction bases not matched to a gene: 6. Germline V gives CDR1 MNHEY, CDR2 SMNVEV (reference sequence).

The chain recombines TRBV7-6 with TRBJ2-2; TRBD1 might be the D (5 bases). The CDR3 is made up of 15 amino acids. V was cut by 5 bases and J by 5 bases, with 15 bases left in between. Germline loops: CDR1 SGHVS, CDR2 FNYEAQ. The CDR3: CASSADIGRTGELFF. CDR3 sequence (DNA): TGTGCCAGCAGCGCGGACATAGGGCGGACCGGGGAGCTGTTTTTT.

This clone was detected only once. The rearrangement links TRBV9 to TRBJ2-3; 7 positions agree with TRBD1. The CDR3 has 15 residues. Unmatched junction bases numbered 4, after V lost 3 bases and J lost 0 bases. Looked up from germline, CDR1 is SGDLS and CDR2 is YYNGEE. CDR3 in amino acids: CASSGGGGSTDTQYF. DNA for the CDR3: TGTGCCAGCAGCGGAGGGGGCGGTAGCACAGATACGCAGTATTTT.

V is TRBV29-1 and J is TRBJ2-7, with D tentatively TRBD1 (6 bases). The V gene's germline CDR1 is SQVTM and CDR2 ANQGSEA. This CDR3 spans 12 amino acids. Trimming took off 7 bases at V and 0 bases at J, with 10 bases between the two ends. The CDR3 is CSAEDSSYEQYF. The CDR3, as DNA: TGCAGCGCCGAGGACAGCTCCTACGAGCAGTACTTC.

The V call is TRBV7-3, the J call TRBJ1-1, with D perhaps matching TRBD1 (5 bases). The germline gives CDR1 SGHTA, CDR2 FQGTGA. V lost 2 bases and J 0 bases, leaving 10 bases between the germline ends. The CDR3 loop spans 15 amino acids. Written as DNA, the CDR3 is TGTGCCAGCAGCTTATCCAGGGCTGTGAACACTGAAGCTTTCTTT. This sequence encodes CASSLSRAVNTEAFF.

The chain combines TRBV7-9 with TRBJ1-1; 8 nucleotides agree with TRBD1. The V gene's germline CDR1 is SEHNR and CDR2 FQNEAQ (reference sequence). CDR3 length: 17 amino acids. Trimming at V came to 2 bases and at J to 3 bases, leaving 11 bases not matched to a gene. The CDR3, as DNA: TGTGCCAGCAGCTTAAGACAGGGGAGACGCAGGGACACTGAAGCTTTCTTT. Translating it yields CASSLRQGRRRDTEAFF.

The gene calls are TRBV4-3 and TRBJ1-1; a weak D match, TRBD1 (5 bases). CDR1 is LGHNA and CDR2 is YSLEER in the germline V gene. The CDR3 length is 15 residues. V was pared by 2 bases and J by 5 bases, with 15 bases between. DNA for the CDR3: TGCGCCAGCAGCCAATCTTACAGGTTGGGGACTGAAGCTTTCTTT. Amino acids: CASSQSYRLGTEAFF.

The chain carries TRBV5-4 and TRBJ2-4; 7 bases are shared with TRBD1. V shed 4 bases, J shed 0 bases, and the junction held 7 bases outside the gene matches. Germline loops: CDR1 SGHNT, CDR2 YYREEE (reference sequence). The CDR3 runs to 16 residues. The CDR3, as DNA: TGTGCCAGCAGCCCTGGGACAGAACTAGCCAAAAACATTCAGTACTTC. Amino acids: CASSPGTELAKNIQYF.

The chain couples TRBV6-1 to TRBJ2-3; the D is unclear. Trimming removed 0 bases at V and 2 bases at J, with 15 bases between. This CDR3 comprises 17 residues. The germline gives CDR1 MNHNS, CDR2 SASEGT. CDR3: CASSEALQPLPTDTQYF. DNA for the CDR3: TGTGCCAGCAGTGAAGCGTTACAGCCGCTACCCACAGATACGCAGTATTTT.

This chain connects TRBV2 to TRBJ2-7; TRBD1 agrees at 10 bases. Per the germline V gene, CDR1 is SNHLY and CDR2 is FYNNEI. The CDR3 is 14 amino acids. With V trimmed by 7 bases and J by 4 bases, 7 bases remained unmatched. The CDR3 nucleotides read TGTGCCAGCAACCCGGGACAGGGGAATTACGAGCAGTACTTC. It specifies CASNPGQGNYEQYF.

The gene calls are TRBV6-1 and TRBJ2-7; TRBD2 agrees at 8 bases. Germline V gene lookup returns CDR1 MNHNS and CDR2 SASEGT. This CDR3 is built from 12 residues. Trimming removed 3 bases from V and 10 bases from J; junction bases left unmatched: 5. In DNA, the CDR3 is TGTGCCAGCAGTGATTTTGGGACTAGTCAGTACTTC. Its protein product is CASSDFGTSQYF.

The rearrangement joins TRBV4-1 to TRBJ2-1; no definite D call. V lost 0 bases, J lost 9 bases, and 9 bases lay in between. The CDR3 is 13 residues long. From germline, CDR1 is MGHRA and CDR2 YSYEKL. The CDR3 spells CASSQDPHVEQFF. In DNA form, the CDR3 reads TGCGCCAGCAGCCAAGATCCGCACGTTGAGCAGTTCTTC.

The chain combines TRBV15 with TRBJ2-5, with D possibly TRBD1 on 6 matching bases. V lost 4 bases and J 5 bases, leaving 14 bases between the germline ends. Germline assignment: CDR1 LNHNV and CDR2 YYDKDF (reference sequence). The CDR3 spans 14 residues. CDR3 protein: CATSIHTGKETQYF. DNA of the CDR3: TGTGCCACCAGCATACATACAGGGAAGGAGACCCAGTACTTC. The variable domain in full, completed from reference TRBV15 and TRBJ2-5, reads DAMVIQNPRYQVTQFGKPVTLSCSQTLNHNVMYWYQQKSSQAPKLLFHYYDKDFNNEADTPDNFQSRRPNTSFCFLDIRSPGLGDTAMYLCATSIHTGKETQYFGPGTRLLVL.

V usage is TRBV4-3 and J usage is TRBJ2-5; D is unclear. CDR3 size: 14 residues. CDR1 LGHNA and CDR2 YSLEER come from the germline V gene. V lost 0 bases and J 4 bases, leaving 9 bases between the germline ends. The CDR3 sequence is CASSQDIAAETQYF. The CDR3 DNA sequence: TGCGCCAGCAGCCAAGATATAGCTGCAGAGACCCAGTACTTC.

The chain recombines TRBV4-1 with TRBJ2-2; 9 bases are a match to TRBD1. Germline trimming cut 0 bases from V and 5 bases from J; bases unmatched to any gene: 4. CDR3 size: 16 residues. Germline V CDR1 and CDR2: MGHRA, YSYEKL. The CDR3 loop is CASSQEGTGRTGELFF. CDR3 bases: TGCGCCAGCAGCCAAGAAGGGACAGGGAGGACCGGGGAGCTGTTTTTT.

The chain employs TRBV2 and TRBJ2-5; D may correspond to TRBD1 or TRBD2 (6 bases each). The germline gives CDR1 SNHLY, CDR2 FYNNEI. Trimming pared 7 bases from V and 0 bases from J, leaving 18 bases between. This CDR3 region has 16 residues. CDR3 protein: CASTPKGGGYQETQYF. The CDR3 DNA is TGTGCCAGCACTCCAAAGGGGGGTGGGTACCAAGAGACCCAGTACTTC.

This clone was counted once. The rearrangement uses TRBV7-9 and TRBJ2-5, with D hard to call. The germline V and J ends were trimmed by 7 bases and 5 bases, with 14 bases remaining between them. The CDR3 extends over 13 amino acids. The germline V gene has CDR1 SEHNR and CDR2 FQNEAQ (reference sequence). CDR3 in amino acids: CASTSSLRETQYF. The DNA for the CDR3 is TGTGCCAGCACCTCAAGCTTACGGGAGACCCAGTACTTC.

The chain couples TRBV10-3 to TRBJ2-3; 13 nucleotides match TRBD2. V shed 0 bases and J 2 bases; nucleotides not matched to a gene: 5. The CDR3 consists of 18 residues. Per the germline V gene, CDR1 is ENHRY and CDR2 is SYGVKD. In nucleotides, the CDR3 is TGTGCCATCAGTGAGTCAGGGACTAGCGGGGCGTTCACAGATACGCAGTATTTT. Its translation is CAISESGTSGAFTDTQYF.